This TCR beta chain was identified in a study of OX40 agonist ivuxolimab in advanced cancers. Assay used: immunoSEQ multiplex PCR; TCRdb lists only in-frame clones, some missing. The sample consists of tens of thousands of clones, approximately 87% of them appearing once. Germline V gene sequence: CDR1 MNHEY, CDR2 SVGAGI. Trimming left V 3 bases short and J 3 bases short, with 9 bases between. CDR3 length: 14 residues. This clone was seen more than once but under ten times. The sequence came from an adult with an advanced solid tumor such as melanoma, head and neck, liver or kidney cancer. The sample here was CD4+ or CD8+ T cells sorted from blood, taken in a trial of the OX40 agonist ivuxolimab. The rearrangement links TRBV6-5 to TRBJ1-3; no firm D call. CDR3 coding DNA: TGTGCCAGCAGTTATCTGGAAGATGGAAACACCATATATTTT. As protein: CASSYLEDGNTIYF.